This TCR beta chain emerged from a study of CD8 T cells in ankylosing spondylitis. Study outcomes and limitations: Seemingly distinctive of ankylosing spondylitis blood was a TCR beta motif formed by eight highly homologous variants. Reports say disease-linked clones showed up significantly more in matched ankylosing spondylitis synovial fluid.

Trimming took off 11 bases at V and 8 bases at J, with 16 bases between the two ends. CDR3 length equals 12 residues. Regarding this clonotype: Its target is not known.

MiXCR was run by TCRdb on the 5' RACE reads, yielding one entry per CDR3 protein. The sample holds about 140,000 distinct CDR3 sequences, 25% to 35% seen once. This receptor was identified in a male donor with ankylosing spondylitis. Sequencing input: synovial fluid, either unsorted or a sorted T cell fraction (not recorded which). The chain uses TRBV12-3 or TRBV12-4 and TRBJ2-1, with a possible D match to TRBD1 (5 bases). The CDR3 bases are TGTGCCGGGGCCTTGAGTTTTCATGAGCAGTTCTTC. Protein sequence: CAGALSFHEQFF.